Listed below are T cell receptor beta chains from one sample, sequenced in a study of T-cell reconstitution after alpha-beta-depleted transplantation in children. TCRdb reprocessed the PCR reads with MiXCR, giving one entry per CDR3 protein. The data contain some 220,000 distinct CDR3 sequences, roughly 10% of them singletons. Sequencing was performed on PBMCs, taken before TCRalphabeta/CD19-depleted stem cell transplant. The receptors were sampled from a child in the first two years of life with acute myeloid leukemia, due to receive a stem cell transplant. CDR3s include the opening cysteine and the closing phenylalanine or tryptophan. The order of the fields is CDR3 protein, CDR3 DNA, clone size, V gene, D gene, J gene. A D gene is named only where the DNA matches it firmly. The size of a clone is reported for some rows only, either as once, few or many, or as a class for expanded clones.

CASSQSGGTEAFF TGTGCCAGCAGCCAATCGGGGGGCACTGAAGCTTTCTTT many TRBV3-1 NA TRBJ1-1
CSASSGQGDTEAFF TGCAGTGCTAGCTCGGGACAAGGGGACACTGAAGCTTTCTTT many TRBV20-1 NA TRBJ1-1
CASCSPGQGAGANVLTF TGTGCCAGCTGTTCTCCTGGACAGGGGGCAGGGGCCAACGTCCTGACTTTC NA TRBV28 TRBD1 TRBJ2-6
CASSQEPGPQPQHF TGCGCCAGCAGCCAAGAGCCAGGCCCTCAGCCCCAGCATTTT many TRBV4-1 NA TRBJ1-5
CASSLRQGELFF TGCGCCAGCAGCTTAAGACAGGGGGAGCTGTTTTTT many TRBV5-1 NA TRBJ2-2
CASSRAHRLAGEEQYF TGTGCCAGCAGCCGAGCCCATAGACTAGCGGGAGAAGAGCAGTACTTC NA TRBV3-1 TRBD2 TRBJ2-7
CASSVDLGLAYNEQFF TGTGCCAGCAGCGTAGATCTAGGGCTGGCCTACAATGAGCAGTTCTTC many TRBV9 NA TRBJ2-1
CASSLNRPGGTEAFF TGTGCCAGCAGTTTAAACAGGCCGGGTGGCACTGAAGCTTTCTTT many TRBV5-6 NA TRBJ1-1
CASSLGPSYEQYF TGTGCCAGCAGCTTAGGGCCCTCCTACGAGCAGTACTTC many TRBV7-3 NA TRBJ2-7
CASSQVGTSGGYQETQYF TGTGCCAGCAGCCAAGTTGGGACGAGCGGGGGGTACCAAGAGACCCAGTACTTC many TRBV4-2 TRBD2 TRBJ2-5
CASSFPSRIDNEQFF TGTGCCAGCAGTTTTCCCTCTAGAATTGACAATGAGCAGTTCTTC many TRBV28 NA TRBJ2-1
CASTPGNQPQHF TGTGCCAGCACCCCGGGGAATCAGCCCCAGCATTTT many TRBV12-3/TRBV12-4 NA TRBJ1-5
CASSFSAAYEQYF TGTGCCAGCAGTTTTTCAGCCGCCTACGAGCAGTACTTC NA TRBV12-3/TRBV12-4 NA TRBJ2-7
CASSKWLADQETQYF TGTGCCAGTAGCAAATGGCTAGCGGATCAAGAGACCCAGTACTTC many TRBV19 TRBD2 TRBJ2-5
CASSPGQGFRSYEQYF TGTGCCAGCAGTCCGGGACAGGGGTTCCGCTCCTACGAGCAGTACTTC many TRBV27 TRBD1 TRBJ2-7
CASSWGQFTEAFF TGTGCCAGCAGCTGGGGACAGTTCACTGAAGCTTTCTTT many TRBV5-5 TRBD1 TRBJ1-1
CASSSSARAGGYTF TGTGCCAGCAGCTCTTCCGCCCGCGCGGGTGGCTACACCTTC many TRBV7-2 NA TRBJ1-2
CSAQTKTGDGYTF TGCAGTGCCCAGACTAAGACAGGGGATGGCTACACCTTC many TRBV20-1 TRBD1 TRBJ1-2
CASSFGQEGDTQYF TGCGCCAGCAGCTTTGGGCAGGAGGGAGATACGCAGTATTTT many TRBV5-1 NA TRBJ2-3
CASSLALATYGYTF TGTGCCAGCAGCTTAGCCTTGGCAACGTATGGCTACACCTTC many TRBV7-9 NA TRBJ1-2
CASSFNTATAYNEQFF TGCGCCAGCAGCTTTAATACGGCCACAGCCTACAATGAGCAGTTCTTC many TRBV5-1 NA TRBJ2-1
CSAKRLAGAYEQYF TGCAGTGCCAAGAGGCTAGCGGGAGCCTACGAGCAGTACTTC NA TRBV20-1 TRBD2 TRBJ2-7
CASSPGGPYNEQFF TGCGCCAGCAGCCCGGGAGGCCCCTACAATGAGCAGTTCTTC many TRBV5-1 TRBD2 TRBJ2-1
CAIGGLSGGTPFHEQYF TGTGCCATCGGTGGCCTTAGTGGGGGGACCCCGTTTCACGAGCAGTACTTC NA TRBV10-3 NA TRBJ2-7
CSVEVQDRIYNEQFF TGCAGCGTTGAAGTTCAAGACAGGATATACAATGAGCAGTTCTTC many TRBV29-1 NA TRBJ2-1
CASRRPGRDLSGANVLTF TGTGCCAGCAGGCGCCCGGGACGGGACTTATCTGGGGCCAACGTCCTGACTTTC few TRBV5-6 NA TRBJ2-6
CASSPPLAGAYNEQFF TGCGCCAGCAGCCCCCCCCTAGCGGGAGCCTACAATGAGCAGTTCTTC many TRBV5-1 TRBD2 TRBJ2-1
CASSLGSLNTGELFF TGTGCCAGCAGCTTAGGGAGCCTAAACACCGGGGAGCTGTTTTTT many TRBV7-2 NA TRBJ2-2
CASSSGQVNSPLHF TGTGCCAGCAGCTCCGGACAGGTGAATTCACCCCTCCACTTT NA TRBV9 TRBD1 TRBJ1-6
CASSESGVHRVF TGCGCCAGCAGCGAAAGTGGTGTTCACAGGGTCTTC many TRBV5-1 NA TRBJ2-1
CSAREETQYF TGCAGTGCTAGAGAAGAGACCCAGTACTTC many TRBV20-1 NA TRBJ2-5
CASAGTSAHNEQFF TGCGCCAGCGCCGGGACTTCGGCCCACAATGAGCAGTTCTTC many TRBV5-1 NA TRBJ2-1
CATSRDPSYEQFF TGTGCCACCAGCAGAGACCCCAGCTATGAGCAGTTCTTC many TRBV15 NA TRBJ2-1
CASSLAAGSTEAFF TGTGCCAGCAGTTTAGCGGCGGGGAGCACTGAAGCTTTCTTT many TRBV12-3/TRBV12-4 NA TRBJ1-1
CSARESLRYEQYF TGCAGTGCTAGAGAGAGCCTCCGGTACGAGCAGTACTTC many TRBV20-1 NA TRBJ2-7
CASSLGQTRKLFF TGTGCCAGCAGCTTAGGGCAGACCCGAAAACTGTTTTTT many TRBV7-2 NA TRBJ1-4
CASSYDDGGGDTQYF TGTGCCAGCAGTTACGACGATGGAGGGGGAGATACGCAGTATTTT few TRBV6-2/TRBV6-3 NA TRBJ2-3